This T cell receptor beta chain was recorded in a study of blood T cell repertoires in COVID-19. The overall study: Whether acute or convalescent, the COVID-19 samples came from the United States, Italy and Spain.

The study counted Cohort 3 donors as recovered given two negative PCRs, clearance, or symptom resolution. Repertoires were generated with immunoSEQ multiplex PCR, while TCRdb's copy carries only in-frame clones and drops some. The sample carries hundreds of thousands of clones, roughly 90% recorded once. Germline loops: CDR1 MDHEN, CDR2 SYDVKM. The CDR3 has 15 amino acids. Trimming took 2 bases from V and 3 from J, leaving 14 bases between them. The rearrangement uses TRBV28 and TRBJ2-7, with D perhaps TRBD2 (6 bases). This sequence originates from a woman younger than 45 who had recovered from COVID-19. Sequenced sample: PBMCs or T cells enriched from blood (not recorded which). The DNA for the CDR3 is TGTGCCAGCAGTTTAGGAGGGGTCCTAAGCTACGAGCAGTACTTC. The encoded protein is CASSLGGVLSYEQYF.